This TCR beta chain was profiled in a study of blood T cell repertoires in COVID-19 (dated by TCRdb to between 2020 and 2021). Context from the whole study: Samples covering the acute and convalescent phases of COVID-19 were provided by collaborators in the United States, Italy and Spain. The prospective study material was composed of cDNA or gDNA derived from T cells, B-cell-depleted T cells, or PBMCs. The samples were drawn from the first 160 participants of the ongoing ImmuneRACE study and from 1,254 subjects provided by 6 global collaborators. The repertoires were released in a freely available public database meant as a resource for research on the immune response to SARS-CoV-2. Sample metadata almost always included a de-identified subject ID, COVID-19 status, age in years and sex. Where available, HLA class I and class II types were taken from metadata supplied by the sample provider and were not determined by assay-based typing. The dataset comprised deeply sampled blood TCRbeta repertoires from subjects exposed to, actively infected with, or recovered from COVID-19.

Participants in the prospective study were enrolled through a virtual design, were aged about 18 to 100 years, and lived in roughly 25 United States geographic areas. In the prospective study, participants were assigned to cohorts based on the clinical history participants reported in a screening survey and a study questionnaire. For ImmuneRACE Cohort 3, a participant was defined as recovered based on two consecutive negative NP/OP PCR tests, clearance by a healthcare professional, or resolution of symptoms. Each participant in the prospective study had whole blood, serum and a nasopharyngeal or oropharyngeal swab collected by mobile phlebotomists. Additional blood draws and questionnaires over a 2-month period could optionally be provided by prospective study participants. Before DNA extraction, prospective study blood samples were shipped either frozen or at room temperature. The germline V gene encodes CDR1 SGDLS and CDR2 YYNGEE. Measured from the cysteine to the phenylalanine, the CDR3 is 14 residues long. Only CDR3 DNA remains: 42 bases, in frame from the first base. Trimming takes 3 bases from V and 0 bases from J, and the germline ends sit 10 bases apart.

Broad study findings and their caveats: The quantity of clinical and demographic metadata differed by source and by participant and was supplied without curation.

TCRbeta CDR3 regions were amplified from genomic DNA by means of the immunoSEQ Assay, a bias-controlled multiplex PCR. Processing in the source paper ran as follows. The number of nucleated cells in each sample was estimated by amplification of reference gene primers within the assay. To quantify the absolute abundance of each unique TCRbeta CDR3 rearrangement, sequence reads were collapsed and filtered. For each sample, productive Simpson clonality was calculated as the square root of Simpson's diversity index across productive rearrangements. TCRdb obtained this table from immuneACCESS and retained in-frame rearrangements with V and J assigned. These tables miss some clones; where compared with another copy, unresolved V genes account for less than half of the shortfall, and the remainder is unexplained. V and J calls and clone size follow that table, whereas D and trimming were derived from the DNA. This sample has under 300,000 clones in its table, and 70% to 90% of those were observed once. The ten largest clones add up to roughly 1.7% of the sample.

Remarks on this clone: No antigen is known for it. No base-level quality is on record; no much larger clone is a single base apart.

The sequence was obtained from a woman aged 45-65 years who had recovered from COVID-19. The sequenced material came from PBMCs or T cells enriched from blood (not recorded which). The rearrangement joined TRBV9 to TRBJ2-7; possibly the D gene is TRBD2, per 5 matching bases. The sequenced DNA is TGTGCCAGCAGCGACAGCGGAAGCTCCTACGAGCAGTACTTC. Translated, this is CASSDSGSSYEQYF.